Listed below are T cell receptor beta chains from one sample, sequenced in a study of blood T cell repertoires in COVID-19. Some clones are missing from TCRdb's copy, which holds only in-frame ones; the method was immunoSEQ multiplex PCR. Seen here are more than 250,000 clones, roughly 85% observed once, and the top ten hold around 2.2%. Material for sequencing was PBMCs or T cells enriched from blood (not recorded which). These receptors all stem from a man aged 25-45 years who had recovered from COVID-19. CDR3s include the opening cysteine and the closing phenylalanine or tryptophan. Each record gives: J gene, V gene, CDR3 protein.

TRBJ1-1 TRBV2 CASRTVMNTEAFF
TRBJ1-1 TRBV6-5 CASKTGLNTEAFF
TRBJ1-4 TRBV4-3 CASSQGDPGTGDEKLFF
TRBJ2-2 TRBV4-3 CASSDLANTGELFF
TRBJ1-3 TRBV6-6 CASRPTHDTIYF
TRBJ1-5 TRBV6-1 CASSEVGLNQPQHF
TRBJ1-2 TRBV5-1 CASSLVGGGDYGYTF
TRBJ2-2 TRBV6-4 CASSPGGAGELFF
TRBJ1-1 TRBV7-2 CASSFAIKAFF
TRBJ1-2 TRBV5-1 CASSSAARDRGYTF
TRBJ1-2 TRBV30 CAWSSGQNYGYTF
TRBJ2-1 TRBV7-9 CASSLRLWTGRVDNEQFF
TRBJ1-1 TRBV27 CASSLRQGGTEAFF
TRBJ2-1 TRBV10-3 CAISESRLAGANNEQFF
TRBJ1-1 TRBV25-1 CASSEYGRVTEAFF
TRBJ2-7 TRBV3-1/TRBV3-2 CASSQPSAREGGNEQYF
TRBJ1-2 TRBV4-3 CASSPVWQSHGYTF
TRBJ2-5 TRBV18 CASSTGIQETQYF
TRBJ1-2 TRBV11-2 CASSLSRDSGYTF
TRBJ2-6 TRBV5-5 CASSFYASGANVLTF
TRBJ1-3 TRBV30 CAWSFGRGNTIYF
TRBJ2-5 TRBV18 CATSGTAQETQYF
TRBJ2-5 TRBV5-6 CASSPLQGRETQYF
TRBJ2-1 TRBV11-2 CASSLPSGSIAYNEQFF
TRBJ2-5 TRBV2 CASSLTGLKETQYF
TRBJ2-1 TRBV21-1 CASSKFWGHEQFF
TRBJ1-4 TRBV5-4 CASSLPGQAPEKLFF
TRBJ1-4 TRBV6-5 CASTPRNNEKLFF
TRBJ2-2 TRBV27 CASRVGQSFAGELFF
TRBJ1-2 TRBV5-1 CASSLTTSTANDYTF
TRBJ1-2 TRBV5-1 CASSPDRPHTYGYTF
TRBJ1-4 TRBV7-9 CASSLGRDPEKLFF
TRBJ1-6 TRBV10-3 CAISLEGDNSPLHF
TRBJ1-2 TRBV7-2 CASSLVHPGTGDDNYGYTF
TRBJ1-5 TRBV6-5 CASSYFGADSNQPQHF
TRBJ2-6 TRBV5-5 CASSLPGTGVSGANVLTF
TRBJ1-6 TRBV12-5 CASGYSGTQSSYNSPLHF
TRBJ1-4 TRBV6-5 CASSYSIVEEKLFF
TRBJ2-1 TRBV7-3 CASSLAGGSNEQFF
TRBJ2-7 TRBV4-2 CASSHPLSGGAYEQYF
TRBJ1-5 TRBV19 CASSNRVNQPQHF
TRBJ1-1 TRBV4-3 CASSQEQDPNTEAFF
TRBJ1-2 TRBV19 CASSIGSGGVYGYTF
TRBJ2-3 TRBV5-1 CASSFDRGRTDTQYF
TRBJ2-2 TRBV6-6 CASSPRLAGAGELFF
TRBJ1-2 TRBV5-1 CASSLTGDRHISYGYTF
TRBJ2-3 TRBV6-4 CASSDAGASTDTQYF
TRBJ2-5 TRBV29-1 CSVGGTGPPQETQYF
TRBJ1-6 TRBV2 CASRGDRGPSPLHF
TRBJ1-4 TRBV19 CASSYRGPATNEKLFF
TRBJ2-3 TRBV4-2 CASSQPGGYTDTQYF
TRBJ1-1 TRBV5-6 CASSLGGALNTEAFF
TRBJ1-4 TRBV7-8 CASSHPGINEKLFF
TRBJ1-2 TRBV7-2 CASSYQGGGASYTF
TRBJ1-2 TRBV11-2 CASSLEVAGSYGYTF
TRBJ2-6 TRBV5-1 CASSLRPGTTSSGANVLTF
TRBJ1-1 TRBV25-1 CASSESRIENTEAFF
TRBJ2-7 TRBV7-2 CASSSGTGDYEQYF
TRBJ2-1 TRBV13 CASSFWSAYVAGKYNEQFF